What follows are 20 T cell receptor beta chains derived from one specimen sequenced in a study of shared clonotypes between healthy human individuals. Assay used: immunoSEQ multiplex PCR; TCRdb lists only in-frame clones, some missing. The sample includes 2 million to 2.5 million clones, more than 85% of them seen just once. The sequenced material came from naive CD4+ T cells from PBMCs. This sample's subset: CD45RA+ positively selected. These receptors originate from a man aged 18 to 30 in good health. Some clones in this sample may be carry-over from other donors' samples.

The chain carries TRBV18 and TRBJ1-5; maybe TRBD1 (6 bases). The CDR3 is 16 residues long. V dropped 1 base and J dropped 7 bases, with 17 bases sitting between them. Germline CDR1 reads KGHSH; CDR2 reads LQKENI. The CDR3: CASSPRSGARGQPQHF. CDR3 DNA sequence: TGTGCCAGCTCACCACGGTCAGGGGCTAGGGGGCAGCCCCAGCATTTT.

The V call is TRBV2, the J call TRBJ2-5; 9 nucleotides align to TRBD1. The CDR3 is 15 residues long. Per the germline V gene, CDR1 is SNHLY and CDR2 is FYNNEI. V shed 4 bases, J shed 5 bases, and the junction held 8 bases outside the gene matches. CDR3 residues: CASSVLRTGVETQYF. DNA of the CDR3: TGTGCCAGCAGTGTATTAAGGACAGGGGTCGAGACCCAGTACTTC.

This chain joins TRBV28 and TRBJ1-5, with D unclear. The CDR3 covers 15 residues. The V gene's germline CDR1 is MDHEN and CDR2 SYDVKM. Deletions cut 5 bases from V and 0 bases from J, with 11 bases between. In DNA, the CDR3 is TGTGCCAGCAGTCGAATGGGGAATAGCAATCAGCCCCAGCATTTT. Protein product: CASSRMGNSNQPQHF. Full variable domain (outside the CDR3, taken from reference TRBV28 and TRBJ1-5): DVKVTQSSRYLVKRTGEKVFLECVQDMDHENMFWYRQDPGLGLRLIYFSYDVKMKEKGDIPEGYSVSREKKERFSLILESASTNQTSMYLCASSRMGNSNQPQHFGDGTRLSIL.

V usage is TRBV6-1 and J usage is TRBJ1-2; D perhaps matches TRBD1 (5 bases). This CDR3 has 13 residues. The germline gives CDR1 MNHNS, CDR2 SASEGT. Trimming took off 6 bases at V and 7 bases at J, with 15 bases between the two ends. CDR3 in DNA: TGTGCCAGCAGGATGCTGGGGGTGAGTGGCTACACCTTC. Amino acids: CASRMLGVSGYTF.

This sequence joins TRBV28 and TRBJ1-2, with a possible D match to TRBD1 (6 bases). The CDR3 consists of 13 residues. Between the trimmed V and J ends, which lost 7 bases and 3 bases, there was a span of 12 bases. In germline, CDR1 is MDHEN, CDR2 SYDVKM. CDR3 in amino acids: CASIRGVDYGYTF. The CDR3 nucleotides are TGTGCCAGCATCAGGGGAGTCGACTATGGCTACACCTTC.

CDR3 nucleotides: TGCGCCAGCAGCTACTCACCTGGGGCGAACACTGAAGCTTTCTTT. Its protein is CASSYSPGANTEAFF. The gene calls are TRBV5-1 and TRBJ1-1, with D perhaps matching TRBD1 (5 bases). The CDR3 extends over 15 amino acids. Germline-derived CDR1 and CDR2 are SGHRS and YFSETQ. Trimming stripped 3 bases from V and 1 base from J, with 13 bases between.

This rearrangement joins TRBV5-4 to TRBJ2-5, with a weak D call TRBD1 (5 bases). The V gene's germline CDR1 is SGHNT and CDR2 YYREEE (reference sequence). The CDR3 sequence is 14 residues long. With 4 bases removed from V and 3 bases from J, the gap between germline ends came to 13 bases. As DNA, the CDR3 is TGTGCCAGCAGCCGAATCGGCAGGGAAGAGACCCAGTACTTC. Translation: CASSRIGREETQYF.

Turning to this clone: Other nucleotide sequences from this sample produce the same CDR3. The V and J genes are TRBV11-2 and TRBJ2-2, with D unclear. V lost 3 bases to trimming and J lost 1 base, with 3 bases between them. This CDR3 region has 13 residues. Germline CDR1 reads SGHAT; CDR2 reads FQNNGV. DNA for the CDR3: TGTGCCAGCAGCTTCGGGAACACCGGGGAGCTGTTTTTT. It encodes CASSFGNTGELFF.

The V and J genes are TRBV27 and TRBJ2-5, with D possibly matching TRBD1 (6 bases). The CDR3 covers 17 residues. V lost 3 bases to trimming and J lost 2 bases, with 19 bases between them. The germline V gene has CDR1 MNHEY and CDR2 SMNVEV (reference sequence). The CDR3 sequence is CASSLGRQEIVQETQYF. In DNA, the CDR3 is TGTGCCAGCAGTTTGGGGAGACAGGAAATAGTGCAAGAGACCCAGTACTTC.

The chain has TRBV15 and TRBJ2-7; 9 bases are a match to TRBD2. Germline assignment: CDR1 LNHNV and CDR2 YYDKDF (reference sequence). V lost 6 bases and J lost 1; bases outside the gene matches: 7. This CDR3 has 15 amino acids. The CDR3 bases are TGTGCCACCAGGGCTACGCGGGGGGGTTCCTACGAGCAGTACTTC. Protein product: CATRATRGGSYEQYF.

As regards this clone: Additional DNA sequences in this sample encode the identical CDR3. This sequence joins TRBV28 and TRBJ1-5, with a possible D match to TRBD1 (6 bases). There are 14 residues in the CDR3. V was cut by 3 bases and J by 3 bases, with 9 bases left in between. Germline V gene data show CDR1 as MDHEN and CDR2 as SYDVKM. Here the CDR3 reads CASSLGGANQPQHF. As DNA, the CDR3 is TGTGCCAGCAGTTTGGGGGGGGCCAATCAGCCCCAGCATTTT.

To note about this clone: Within the sample, other DNA sequences also encode this same CDR3. The V gene is TRBV28, the J gene TRBJ1-5; 10 bases map to TRBD1. Germline values: CDR1 MDHEN, CDR2 SYDVKM. V lost 5 bases and J lost 2; bases outside the gene matches: 6. This CDR3 region has 16 residues. CDR3 region: CASSLRGQGRNQPQHF. The CDR3 DNA sequence: TGTGCCAGCAGTCTGCGGGGACAGGGGCGCAATCAGCCCCAGCATTTT.

Worth noting for this clone: Given a much more abundant clone one base away, this may be a read error. The rearrangement joins TRBV7-2 to TRBJ2-7; D unresolved. V was shortened by 1 base and J by 5 bases, with 3 bases between the two germline ends. Germline loops: CDR1 SGHTA, CDR2 FQGNSA. The length of the CDR3 is 11 residues. In nucleotides, the CDR3 is TGTGCCAGCAGCTTAGTCCACGAGCAGTACTTC. This translates into CASSLVHEQYF.

For this clone: Other DNA sequences in the same sample also yield this CDR3. The V and J genes are TRBV28 and TRBJ1-5, with TRBD1 as a possible D gene (5 bases). CDR3 size: 13 residues. V lost 5 bases and J lost 4, with 9 bases in between. The germline V gene encodes CDR1 MDHEN and CDR2 SYDVKM. The CDR3 loop is CASSTGGNQPQHF. The DNA for the CDR3 is TGTGCCAGCAGTACCGGGGGTAATCAGCCCCAGCATTTT.

The genes are TRBV28 and TRBJ1-5; D is undetermined. Trimming stripped 4 bases from V and 10 bases from J, with 8 bases between. This CDR3 is 11 amino acids long. Germline-derived CDR1 and CDR2 are MDHEN and SYDVKM. The CDR3 nucleotides are TGTGCCAGCAGTTCGGGTTTCCCCCAGCATTTT. Encoded protein: CASSSGFPQHF.

The rearrangement links TRBV7-8 to TRBJ2-2; D remains ambiguous. The ends were cut back, 5 bases at V and 8 bases at J, with 6 bases in the middle. From germline, CDR1 is SGHVS and CDR2 FQNEAQ. This CDR3 is built from 11 residues. As DNA, the CDR3 is TGTGCCAGCAGCCCCAGAGGGGAGCTGTTTTTT. It specifies CASSPRGELFF.

V gene TRBV6-1 combines with J gene TRBJ2-2; D is unresolved. This CDR3 is 15 amino acids long. The V and J ends lost 7 bases and 4 bases respectively, with 16 bases between them. CDR1 and CDR2 (germline): MNHNS, SASEGT. In DNA, the CDR3 is TGTGCCAGCATCTATAGTGACACAATCACCGGGGAGCTGTTTTTT. Its protein product is CASIYSDTITGELFF.

The J gene is TRBJ2-5, the V gene TRBV18; 8 bases line up with TRBD2. V shed 2 bases, J shed 4 bases, and the junction held 12 bases outside the gene matches. The germline V gene encodes CDR1 KGHSH and CDR2 LQKENI. The CDR3 contains 17 residues. CDR3 residues: CASSPFNPAGGRETQYF. For the CDR3, the DNA is TGTGCCAGCTCACCATTTAATCCCGCGGGAGGTCGAGAGACCCAGTACTTC.

CDR3 bases: TGTGCCAGCAGCGTAGCCGTCGGTAGGTCCACCGGGGAGCTGTTTTTT. This gives the protein CASSVAVGRSTGELFF. V usage is TRBV9 and J usage is TRBJ2-2; D remains unclear. The CDR3 consists of 16 residues. Trimming took 0 bases from V and 4 from J, leaving 13 bases between them. Germline values: CDR1 SGDLS, CDR2 YYNGEE.

V usage is TRBV29-1 and J usage is TRBJ1-5; a possible D gene is TRBD1 (6 bases). Trimming took off 4 bases at V and 5 bases at J, with 12 bases between the two ends. CDR1 is SQVTM and CDR2 is ANQGSEA in the germline V gene. The CDR3 contains 13 residues. The CDR3 DNA follows: TGCAGCGTTGTTTCAGGGGCGGATCAGCCCCAGCATTTT. This codes for CSVVSGADQPQHF. Drawing the rest from reference TRBV29-1 and TRBJ1-5, the complete variable domain is SAVISQKPSRDICQRGTSLTIQCQVDSQVTMMFWYRQQPGQSLTLIATANQGSEATYESGFVIDKFPISRPNLTFSTLTVSNMSPEDSSIYLCSVVSGADQPQHFGDGTRLSIL.